These 30 T cell receptor beta chains originate from one sample sequenced in a study of radiation and T cells in renal cell carcinoma (dated by TCRdb to the early 2020s). Library preparation employed the immunoSEQ multiplex PCR assay. Imported from immuneACCESS, the table was reduced by TCRdb to in-frame sequences with V and J called. These copies leave out some clones; in studies compared against another copy, an unresolved V gene accounts for under half, and the cause of the remainder is not known. Within this sample are about 22,000 clones, with 80% of them counted one time only. 40% of the sample goes to the ten largest clones. In light of the paper, this sample's time point label describes: baseline pretreatment blood. Read against the paper, the sample's treatment or condition label means: 15 Gy SBRT to primary tumor, nephrectomy 4 weeks later. Sequencing used blood, obtained from a patient whose treatment included radiotherapy and nephrectomy. The receptors come from a man aged 55 to 70 with renal cell carcinoma.

CDR3 sequence reads: CASSLLRGGELFF. The CDR3 coding sequence is TGTGCCAGCAGTTTATTACGAGGCGGGGAGCTGTTTTTT. The J gene is TRBJ2-2, the V gene TRBV27; D remains ambiguous. The CDR3 runs to 13 residues. Germline CDR1 reads MNHEY; CDR2 reads SMNVEV (reference sequence). The V gene lost 1 base and the J gene lost 7 bases, with 7 bases spanning the gap.

The CDR3 DNA follows: TGTGCCAGCAGTTTGAAGGCAGCAACAGAGTCCCGCGCAGCCACTGAAGCTTTCTTT. Protein product: CASSLKAATESRAATEAFF. The V gene is TRBV27, the J gene TRBJ1-1, with D hard to call. The CDR3 is made up of 19 amino acids. V was shortened by 3 bases and J by 4 bases, with 27 bases between the two germline ends. Germline V CDR1 and CDR2: MNHEY, SMNVEV (reference sequence).

The genes are TRBV2 and TRBJ1-5; TRBD1 matches at 7 bases. The ends lost 6 bases at V and 4 bases at J; junction bases unmatched: 6. Germline lookup yields CDR1 SNHLY and CDR2 FYNNEI. The CDR3 covers 14 residues. CDR3: CASRTGLSNQPQHF. The CDR3 DNA is TGTGCCAGCAGGACAGGGTTGAGTAATCAGCCCCAGCATTTT.

DNA of the CDR3: TGCGCCAGCAGCCAAGCCCCCGGAAACACCATATATTTT. Translating gives CASSQAPGNTIYF. The chain has TRBV4-3 and TRBJ1-3, with no clear D. The CDR3 covers 13 residues. Trimming removed 1 base at V and 4 bases at J, with 5 bases between. The germline V gene encodes CDR1 LGHNA and CDR2 YSLEER.

The J gene is TRBJ1-1, the V gene TRBV7-9; D gene uncertain. The CDR3 has 13 amino acids. Trimming shortened V by 6 bases and J by 6 bases, and 14 bases separated the two germline ends. CDR1 and CDR2 from the germline V gene are SEHNR and FQNEAQ (reference sequence). DNA for the CDR3: TGTGCCAGCAGTTTCTCCTCTGGGGCTGAAGCTTTCTTT. Translating gives CASSFSSGAEAFF.

This chain connects TRBV28 to TRBJ1-2; 7 bases align to TRBD1. The ends lost 8 bases at V and 3 bases at J; junction bases unmatched: 12. Germline assignment: CDR1 MDHEN and CDR2 SYDVKM. The length of the CDR3 is 15 residues. The CDR3 DNA sequence: TGTGCCAGCGGCATTAGGGGGCGAGGTGACTATGGCTACACCTTC. Amino acids: CASGIRGRGDYGYTF.

The sample holds a few counts of this clone. This rearrangement joins TRBV19 to TRBJ1-1; TRBD1 matches at 7 bases. The CDR3 runs to 15 residues. V shed 2 bases and J 3 bases; nucleotides not matched to a gene: 6. Germline V gene lookup returns CDR1 LNHDA and CDR2 SQIVND (reference sequence). The CDR3 loop is CASSILGGGYTEAFF. The CDR3 DNA reads as TGTGCCAGTAGTATATTGGGAGGGGGCTACACTGAAGCTTTCTTT.

The chain uses TRBV6-4 and TRBJ1-2, with a possible D match to TRBD1 (5 bases). Germline V gives CDR1 MRHNA, CDR2 SNTAGT. Trimming stripped 5 bases from V and 5 bases from J, with 12 bases between. This CDR3 contains 13 residues. Here the CDR3 reads CASSSHGGYGYTF. DNA of the CDR3: TGTGCCAGCAGTAGCCATGGGGGTTATGGCTACACCTTC.

This chain uses TRBV7-2 with TRBJ2-7; D is uncertain. CDR3 size: 12 residues. The ends were cut back, 3 bases at V and 4 bases at J, with 7 bases in the middle. Germline CDR1 SGHTA, CDR2 FQGNSA. The CDR3 sequence is CASSFSFYEQYF. The CDR3 DNA follows: TGTGCCAGCAGCTTTTCTTTTTACGAGCAGTACTTC.

This clone was picked up one time. CDR3 DNA: TGTGCCAGCAGTTATTTGGGGCCTTATGGCTACACCTTC. Protein sequence: CASSYLGPYGYTF. The V call is TRBV6-5, the J call TRBJ1-2, with D possibly being TRBD1 (5 bases). Trimming left V 3 bases short and J 5 bases short, with 10 bases between. This CDR3 spans 13 amino acids. Germline V gene sequence: CDR1 MNHEY, CDR2 SVGAGI.

The chain links TRBV30 to TRBJ2-7; D could derive from TRBD1 or TRBD2 (5 bases each). The CDR3 covers 11 residues. CDR1 GTSNPN and CDR2 SVGIG come from the germline V gene (reference sequence). V lost 7 bases and J 1 base, leaving 8 bases between the germline ends. CDR3 sequence reads: CAFRESYEQYF. The CDR3, as DNA: TGTGCCTTCAGGGAGTCCTACGAGCAGTACTTC.

This chain uses TRBV7-2 with TRBJ2-7; 10 nucleotides agree with TRBD2. The CDR3 length is 15 residues. The junction had 5 bases not matched to a gene; V was cut back by 2 bases and J by 4 bases. From germline, CDR1 is SGHTA and CDR2 FQGNSA. CDR3 bases: TGTGCCAGCAGCTTATCGCAGCGGGAGGGGTACGAGCAGTACTTC. Its translation is CASSLSQREGYEQYF.

The rearrangement links TRBV29-1 to TRBJ1-4; tentative D call: TRBD1 (5 bases). The ends were cut back, 7 bases at V and 3 bases at J, with 12 bases in the middle. The CDR3 is made up of 13 amino acids. From germline, CDR1 is SQVTM and CDR2 ANQGSEA. CDR3: CSAQDTPNEKLFF. In nucleotides, the CDR3 is TGCAGCGCCCAGGACACCCCTAATGAAAAACTGTTTTTT.

This clone is medium-sized by share. V gene TRBV12-5 combines with J gene TRBJ1-1; 7 bases fit TRBD1. V trimming: 5 bases; J trimming: 7 bases; junction bases outside the gene matches: 10. This CDR3 contains 14 residues. Looked up from germline, CDR1 is LGHNT and CDR2 is FRNRAP. This CDR3 is CASGPSRGLGEAFF. The CDR3, as DNA: TGTGCTAGTGGTCCCTCCAGGGGGTTGGGTGAAGCTTTCTTT. Combining the CDR3 with reference TRBV12-5 and TRBJ1-1 gives the whole variable domain DARVTQTPRHKVTEMGQEVTMRCQPILGHNTVFWYRQTMMQGLELLAYFRNRAPLDDSGMPKDRFSAEMPDATLATLKIQPSEPRDSAVYFCASGPSRGLGEAFFGQGTRLTVV.

The J gene is TRBJ2-7, the V gene TRBV10-3, with D possibly TRBD1 on 8 matching bases. The CDR3 totals 14 residues. Per the germline V gene, CDR1 is ENHRY and CDR2 is SYGVKD. The V and J ends lost 6 bases and 1 base respectively, with 13 bases between them. CDR3 nucleotide sequence: TGTGCCATCAGACTACAGGGGGGGTCCTACGAGCAGTACTTC. This encodes CAIRLQGGSYEQYF.

This rearrangement joins TRBV6-4 to TRBJ2-1; D unclear. This CDR3 is 13 amino acids long. Germline V gene sequence: CDR1 MRHNA, CDR2 SNTAGT. Trimming shortened V by 5 bases and J by 0 bases, and 5 bases separated the two germline ends. CDR3 in DNA: TGTGCCAGCAGTTCAAGCTCCTACAATGAGCAGTTCTTC. Translating gives CASSSSSYNEQFF.

This rearrangement joins TRBV4-1 to TRBJ1-4; 7 nucleotides agree with TRBD1. Germline V gene lookup returns CDR1 MGHRA and CDR2 YSYEKL. The V gene end was trimmed by 3 bases and the J gene end by 8 bases; junction bases not matched to a gene: 12. This CDR3 spans 16 amino acids. CDR3 region: CASSHGNRGQVEKLFF. For the CDR3, the DNA is TGCGCCAGCAGCCACGGTAACAGGGGCCAAGTCGAAAAACTGTTTTTT.

The chain carries TRBV2 and TRBJ2-7, with D unclear. Germline loops: CDR1 SNHLY, CDR2 FYNNEI. This CDR3 is 12 amino acids long. V gave up 0 bases and J gave up 6 bases, with 6 bases separating them. CDR3: CASSEALTEQYF. CDR3 coding DNA: TGTGCCAGCAGTGAAGCCCTTACCGAGCAGTACTTC. Full variable domain (remainder filled in from reference TRBV2 and TRBJ2-7): EPEVTQTPSHQVTQMGQEVILRCVPISNHLYFYWYRQILGQKVEFLVSFYNNEISEKSEIFDDQFSVERPDGSNFTLKIRSTKLEDSAMYFCASSEALTEQYFGPGTRLTVT.

The J gene is TRBJ2-2, the V gene TRBV7-2; 7 bases are a match to TRBD1. J lost 3 bases, V lost 1 base, and 5 bases had no gene match. The CDR3 is 16 amino acids. CDR1 is SGHTA, CDR2 FQGNSA, per germline. The CDR3 DNA is TGTGCCAGCAGCTTAGACCCAGGGGGTCACACCGGGGAGCTGTTTTTT. Translation: CASSLDPGGHTGELFF.

The rearrangement uses TRBV4-1 and TRBJ2-1, with 7 bases matching TRBD2. Germline lookup yields CDR1 MGHRA and CDR2 YSYEKL. V trimming: 1 base; J trimming: 7 bases; junction bases outside the gene matches: 7. The CDR3 is 15 amino acids. The CDR3 is CASSQVSREVNEQFF. As DNA, the CDR3 is TGCGCCAGCAGCCAAGTCTCCCGGGAGGTTAATGAGCAGTTCTTC.

The rearrangement links TRBV19 to TRBJ1-5; 7 bases are a match to TRBD1. V lost 0 bases, J lost 6 bases, and 5 bases stayed unmatched. CDR3 length: 15 amino acids. CDR1 and CDR2 (germline): LNHDA, SQIVND (reference sequence). The CDR3 spells CASSIEGNRGQPQHF. CDR3 coding DNA: TGTGCCAGTAGTATAGAGGGAAACAGGGGTCAGCCCCAGCATTTT.

The rearrangement links TRBV6-1 to TRBJ2-7; 8 nucleotides agree with TRBD1. The CDR3 is 15 residues long. V was pared by 3 bases and J by 3 bases, with 7 bases of the junction left unmatched. CDR1 and CDR2 from the germline V gene are MNHNS and SASEGT. The CDR3 reads CASSDLAGGGYEQYF. DNA of the CDR3: TGTGCCAGCAGTGACCTAGCAGGGGGCGGCTACGAGCAGTACTTC.

V gene TRBV5-1 combines with J gene TRBJ2-1, with TRBD2 matching 7 bases. V lost 7 bases, J lost 4 bases, and 14 bases stayed unmatched. Germline CDR1 and CDR2: SGHRS and YFSETQ. The CDR3 runs to 16 residues. The CDR3 reads CASERSGTKIYNEQFF. Written as DNA, the CDR3 is TGCGCCAGCGAAAGATCCGGGACTAAGATTTACAATGAGCAGTTCTTC.

This rearrangement joins TRBV19 to TRBJ2-1, with 8 bases that match TRBD2. Germline values: CDR1 LNHDA, CDR2 SQIVND (reference sequence). The CDR3 sequence is 16 residues long. Trimming took 5 bases from V and 5 from J; bases not matched to a gene: 11. The CDR3 protein is CASSSVSGTGNNEQFF. In DNA form, the CDR3 reads TGTGCCAGTAGTTCAGTTAGCGGGACGGGGAACAATGAGCAGTTCTTC.

The chain has TRBV2 and TRBJ2-3, with TRBD2 matching over 7 bases. V lost 0 bases, J lost 2 bases, and 8 bases stayed unmatched. The germline gives CDR1 SNHLY, CDR2 FYNNEI. CDR3 length: 17 amino acids. Written as DNA, the CDR3 is TGTGCCAGCAGTGAAGCGTTCTATCGGGAGGCCACAGATACGCAGTATTTT. Translating it yields CASSEAFYREATDTQYF.

This clone was observed a few times. This chain joins TRBV7-9 and TRBJ1-1; a possible D gene is TRBD1 (6 bases). V lost 4 bases to trimming and J lost 10 bases, with 19 bases between them. The germline V gene encodes CDR1 SEHNR and CDR2 FQNEAQ (reference sequence). The length of the CDR3 is 14 residues. The CDR3 reads CASSSMSGEAGAFF. The CDR3 DNA follows: TGTGCCAGCAGCTCAATGTCAGGGGAAGCTGGAGCTTTCTTT.

For the CDR3, the DNA is TGCGCCAGCAGCTTGGGCGGGGCACACACAGATACGCAGTATTTT. The encoded protein is CASSLGGAHTDTQYF. The chain combines TRBV5-1 with TRBJ2-3, with a possible D match to TRBD2 (6 bases). The CDR3 runs 15 residues. The germline V gene encodes CDR1 SGHRS and CDR2 YFSETQ. With 0 bases removed from V and 2 bases from J, the gap between germline ends came to 10 bases.

The V and J genes are TRBV4-1 and TRBJ1-1; D is possibly TRBD1 (6 bases). The CDR3 sequence is 17 residues long. The V end lost 7 bases, the J end lost 0 bases, and 21 bases lay between the germline ends. Looked up from germline, CDR1 is MGHRA and CDR2 is YSYEKL. In DNA form, the CDR3 reads TGCGCCAGCACCTCAAGCGCTCAGGGGTCGGTGAACACTGAAGCTTTCTTT. Its protein product is CASTSSAQGSVNTEAFF.

CDR3 nucleotides: TGTGCCAGCTCACTCCTGGGACATTCTAGCAATCAGCCCCAGCATTTT. Its translation is CASSLLGHSSNQPQHF. V is TRBV18 and J is TRBJ1-5, with D tentatively TRBD1 (6 bases). There are 16 residues in the CDR3. The V gene's germline CDR1 is KGHSH and CDR2 LQKENI. V was cut by 4 bases and J by 0 bases, with 13 bases left in between.

The chain is built from TRBV6-4 and TRBJ2-2; 8 bases are shared with TRBD1. Germline values: CDR1 MRHNA, CDR2 SNTAGT. After removal of 6 bases from V and 6 bases from J, the junction contained 6 bases not matched to a gene. The length of the CDR3 is 14 residues. The CDR3 sequence: CASSRQGSPGELFF. CDR3 in DNA: TGTGCCAGCAGCAGACAGGGGAGTCCCGGGGAGCTGTTTTTT.